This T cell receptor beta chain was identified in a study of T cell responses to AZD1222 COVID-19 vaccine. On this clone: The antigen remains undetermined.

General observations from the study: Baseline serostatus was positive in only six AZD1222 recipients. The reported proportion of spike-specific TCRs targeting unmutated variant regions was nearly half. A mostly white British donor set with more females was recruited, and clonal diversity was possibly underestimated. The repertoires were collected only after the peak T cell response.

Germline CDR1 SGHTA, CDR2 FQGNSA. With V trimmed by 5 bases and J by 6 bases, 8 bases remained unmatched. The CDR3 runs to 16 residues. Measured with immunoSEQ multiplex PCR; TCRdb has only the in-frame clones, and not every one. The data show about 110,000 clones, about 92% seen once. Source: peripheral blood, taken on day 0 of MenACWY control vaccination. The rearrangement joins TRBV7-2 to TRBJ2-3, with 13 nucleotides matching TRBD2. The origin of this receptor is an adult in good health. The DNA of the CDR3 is TGTGCCAGCAGCGTCGTTACTAGCGGGGGGGCGGATACGCAGTATTTT. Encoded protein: CASSVVTSGGADTQYF. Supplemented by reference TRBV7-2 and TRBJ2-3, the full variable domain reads GAGVSQSPSNKVTEKGKDVELRCDPISGHTALYWYRQSLGQGLEFLIYFQGNSAPDKSGLPSDRFSAERTGGSVSTLTIQRTQQEDSAVYLCASSVVTSGGADTQYFGPGTRLTVL.